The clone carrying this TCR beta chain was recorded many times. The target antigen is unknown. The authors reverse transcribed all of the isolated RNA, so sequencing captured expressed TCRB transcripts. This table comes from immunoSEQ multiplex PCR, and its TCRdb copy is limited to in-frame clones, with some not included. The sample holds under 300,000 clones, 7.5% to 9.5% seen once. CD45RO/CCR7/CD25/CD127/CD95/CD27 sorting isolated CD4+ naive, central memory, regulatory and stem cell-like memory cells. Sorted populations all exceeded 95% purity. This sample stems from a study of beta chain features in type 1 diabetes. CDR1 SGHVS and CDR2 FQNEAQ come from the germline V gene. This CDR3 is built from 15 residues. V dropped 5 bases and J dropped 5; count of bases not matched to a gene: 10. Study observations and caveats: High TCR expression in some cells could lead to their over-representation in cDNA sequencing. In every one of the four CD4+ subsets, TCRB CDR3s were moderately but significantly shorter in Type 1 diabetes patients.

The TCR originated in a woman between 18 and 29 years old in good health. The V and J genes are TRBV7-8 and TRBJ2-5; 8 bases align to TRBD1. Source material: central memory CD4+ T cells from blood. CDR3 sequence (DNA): TGTGCCAGCAGCCCCCGGTTGGACAGGGTTGAGACCCAGTACTTC. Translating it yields CASSPRLDRVETQYF. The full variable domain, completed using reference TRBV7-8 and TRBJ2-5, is GAGVSQSPRYKVAKRGQDVALRCDPISGHVSLFWYQQALGQGPEFLTYFQNEAQLDKSGLPSDRFFAERPEGSVSTLKIQRTQQEDSAVYLCASSPRLDRVETQYFGPGTRLLVL.